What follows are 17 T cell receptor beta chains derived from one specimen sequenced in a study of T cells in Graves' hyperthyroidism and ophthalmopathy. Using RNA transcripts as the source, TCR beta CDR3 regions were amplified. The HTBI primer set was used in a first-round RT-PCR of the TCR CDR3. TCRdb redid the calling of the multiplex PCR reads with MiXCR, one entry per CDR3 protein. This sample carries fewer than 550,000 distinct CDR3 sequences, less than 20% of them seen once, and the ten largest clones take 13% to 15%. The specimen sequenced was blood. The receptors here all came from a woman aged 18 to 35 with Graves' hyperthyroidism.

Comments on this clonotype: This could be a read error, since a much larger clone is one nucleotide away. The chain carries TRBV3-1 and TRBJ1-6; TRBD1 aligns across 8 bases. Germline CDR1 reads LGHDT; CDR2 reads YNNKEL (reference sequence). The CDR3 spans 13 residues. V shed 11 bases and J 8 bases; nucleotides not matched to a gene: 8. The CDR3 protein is CAGKGQGDSPLHF. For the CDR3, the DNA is TGTGCCGGCAAAGGACAGGGCGATTCACCCCTCCACTTT.

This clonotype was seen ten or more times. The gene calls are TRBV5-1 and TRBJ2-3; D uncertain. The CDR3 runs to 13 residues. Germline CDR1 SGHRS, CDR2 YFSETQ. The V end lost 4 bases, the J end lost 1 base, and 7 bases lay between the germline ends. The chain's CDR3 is CASSPKGTDTQYF. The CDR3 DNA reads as TGCGCCAGCAGCCCAAAGGGCACAGATACGCAGTATTTT.

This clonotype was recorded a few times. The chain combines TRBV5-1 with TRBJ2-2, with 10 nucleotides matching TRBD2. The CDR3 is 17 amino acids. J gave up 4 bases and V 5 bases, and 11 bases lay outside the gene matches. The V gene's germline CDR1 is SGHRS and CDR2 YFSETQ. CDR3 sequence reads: CASREASGSGGTGELFF. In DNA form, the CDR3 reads TGCGCCAGCAGGGAGGCTAGCGGGAGCGGTGGCACCGGGGAGCTGTTTTTT.

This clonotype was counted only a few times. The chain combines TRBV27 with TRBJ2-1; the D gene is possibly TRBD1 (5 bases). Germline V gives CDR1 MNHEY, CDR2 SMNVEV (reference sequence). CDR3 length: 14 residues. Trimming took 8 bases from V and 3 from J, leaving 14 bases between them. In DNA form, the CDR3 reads TGTGCCAGCGTACAGGAAGGGCTCTACAATGAGCAGTTCTTC. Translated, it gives CASVQEGLYNEQFF.

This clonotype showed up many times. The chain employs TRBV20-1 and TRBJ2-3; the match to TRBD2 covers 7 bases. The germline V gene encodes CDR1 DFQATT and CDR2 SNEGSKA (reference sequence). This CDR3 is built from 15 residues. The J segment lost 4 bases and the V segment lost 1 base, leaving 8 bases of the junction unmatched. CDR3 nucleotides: TGCAGTGCTAGAGTTGCGGGTGGACTAGCAGATACGCAGTATTTT. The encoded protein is CSARVAGGLADTQYF.

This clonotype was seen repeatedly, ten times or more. The CDR3 spells CASSSTIEQYF. As DNA, the CDR3 is TGTGCCAGCAGCTCGACAATCGAGCAGTACTTC. The V gene is TRBV11-2, the J gene TRBJ2-7; unclear D gene. Germline values: CDR1 SGHAT, CDR2 FQNNGV. The V end lost 4 bases, the J end lost 6 bases, and 7 bases lay between the germline ends. The CDR3 totals 11 residues.

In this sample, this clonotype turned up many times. CDR3: CASSQVAGEDTQYF. CDR3 DNA sequence: TGTGCCAGCAGCCAAGTTGCAGGGGAAGATACGCAGTATTTT. This sequence joins TRBV3-1 and TRBJ2-3; tentatively, D is TRBD1 (6 bases). The CDR3 consists of 14 residues. The germline V gene encodes CDR1 LGHDT and CDR2 YNNKEL (reference sequence). V gave up 1 base and J gave up 5 bases, with 10 bases separating them.

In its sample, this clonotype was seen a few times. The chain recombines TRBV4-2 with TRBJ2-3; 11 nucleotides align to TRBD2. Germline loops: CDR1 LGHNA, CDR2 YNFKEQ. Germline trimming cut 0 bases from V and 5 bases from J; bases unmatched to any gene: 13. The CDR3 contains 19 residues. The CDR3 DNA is TGTGCCAGCAGCCAAGATAGGGAAGTACTAGCGGGAGCCGAAGATACGCAGTATTTT. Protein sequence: CASSQDREVLAGAEDTQYF.

The CDR3 nucleotides are TGCGCCAGCACCCGGGCTCTAGCGGGGGTTAATACCGGGGAGCTGTTTTTT. Translating it yields CASTRALAGVNTGELFF. This chain links TRBV5-1 with TRBJ2-2, with 10 bases lining up with TRBD2. V was pared by 6 bases and J by 5 bases, with 13 bases of the junction left unmatched. Germline V gives CDR1 SGHRS, CDR2 YFSETQ. The CDR3 extends over 17 amino acids.

The CDR3 DNA reads as TGTGCCAGCAGTGATGACAGACAGCAGCACAATGAGCAGTTCTTC. Protein: CASSDDRQQHNEQFF. This sequence joins TRBV25-1 and TRBJ2-1, with D possibly TRBD1 on 5 matching bases. This CDR3 region has 15 residues. Germline CDR1 MGHDK, CDR2 SYGVNS. Trimming left V 3 bases short and J 5 bases short, with 14 bases between.

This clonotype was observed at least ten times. Written as DNA, the CDR3 is TGCAGTGCTAGACGGACAGGGGGCAGGTTGAACACCGGGGAGCTGTTTTTT. It specifies CSARRTGGRLNTGELFF. The chain couples TRBV20-1 to TRBJ2-2, with TRBD1 matching 11 bases. With V trimmed by 2 bases and J by 1 base, 6 bases remained unmatched. The CDR3 totals 17 residues. Germline V gives CDR1 DFQATT, CDR2 SNEGSKA (reference sequence).

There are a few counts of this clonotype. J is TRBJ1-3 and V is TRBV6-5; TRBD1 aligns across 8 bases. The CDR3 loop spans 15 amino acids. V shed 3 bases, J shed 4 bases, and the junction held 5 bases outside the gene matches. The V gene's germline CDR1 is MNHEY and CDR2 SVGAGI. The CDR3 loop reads CASSYGRGPGNTIYF. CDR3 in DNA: TGTGCCAGCAGTTATGGCAGGGGGCCAGGAAACACCATATATTTT.

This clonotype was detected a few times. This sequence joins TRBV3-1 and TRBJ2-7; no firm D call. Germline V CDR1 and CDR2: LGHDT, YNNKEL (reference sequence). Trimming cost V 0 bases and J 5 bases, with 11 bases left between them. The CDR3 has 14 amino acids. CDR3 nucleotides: TGTGCCAGCAGCCAAGATGTAGTCGGCGACGAGCAGTACTTC. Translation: CASSQDVVGDEQYF.

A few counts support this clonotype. CDR3: CASSPDGVRYQPQHF. The CDR3 coding sequence is TGTGCCAGCTCACCCGACGGGGTACGGTATCAGCCCCAGCATTTT. This chain joins TRBV18 and TRBJ1-5; D ambiguous. In germline, CDR1 is KGHSH, CDR2 LQKENI. The V gene lost 3 bases and the J gene lost 5 bases, with 14 bases spanning the gap. This CDR3 is 15 amino acids long.

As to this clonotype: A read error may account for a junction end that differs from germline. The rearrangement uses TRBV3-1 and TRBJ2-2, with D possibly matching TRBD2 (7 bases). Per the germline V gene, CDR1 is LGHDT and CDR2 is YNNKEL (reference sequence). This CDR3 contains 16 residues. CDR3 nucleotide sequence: TGTGCCAGCAGCGTAGTAGGAGGGAGGGGGTCCGGGGAGCGGTTTTTT. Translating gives CASSVVGGRGSGERFF.

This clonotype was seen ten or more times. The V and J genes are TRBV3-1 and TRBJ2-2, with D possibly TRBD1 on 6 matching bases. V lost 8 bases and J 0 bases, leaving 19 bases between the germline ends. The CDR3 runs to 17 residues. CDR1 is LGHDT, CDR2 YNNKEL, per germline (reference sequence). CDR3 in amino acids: CASSTGEAFTNTGELFF. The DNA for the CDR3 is TGTGCCAGCTCGACAGGAGAAGCTTTCACGAACACCGGGGAGCTGTTTTTT.

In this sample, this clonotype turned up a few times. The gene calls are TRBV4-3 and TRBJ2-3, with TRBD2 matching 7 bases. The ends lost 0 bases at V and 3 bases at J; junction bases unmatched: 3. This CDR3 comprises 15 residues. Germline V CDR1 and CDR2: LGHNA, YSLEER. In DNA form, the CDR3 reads TGCGCCAGCAGCCAAGAACGGGGGGAGACAGATACGCAGTATTTT. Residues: CASSQERGETDTQYF.